This is a list of T cell receptor beta chains from one sample in a study of shared clonotypes between healthy human individuals. This table comes from immunoSEQ multiplex PCR, and its TCRdb copy is limited to in-frame clones, with some not included. The table records about a million clones, roughly 77% of them present only once. Source material: memory CD4+ T cells from PBMCs. Receptors originate from a man aged 18 to 30 in good health. Some clones in this sample may be carry-over from other donors' samples. The CDR3 runs from the conserved cysteine through the conserved F or W. The D gene is left open where the match is weak. Not every row has a clone size; where given, it reads once, few, many or a size class.

v_call	cdr3_length	clone_size	j_call	d_call	cdr3_nt	cdr3_aa
TRBV6-6	15	-	TRBJ2-7	-	TGTGCCAGCAGTTACTCGACCGCCGCAGGCCACGAGCAGTACTTC	CASSYSTAAGHEQYF
TRBV5-1	15	-	TRBJ1-4	TRBD1	TGCGCCAGCAGCTTGGATGGACAGGTGAACGAAAAACTGTTTTTT	CASSLDGQVNEKLFF
TRBV2	18	few	TRBJ2-6	TRBD1	TGTGCCAGCACCGCGACAGGGGCCATCAGCTCTGGGGCCAACGTCCTGACTTTC	CASTATGAISSGANVLTF
TRBV5-1	15	-	TRBJ1-3	-	TGCGCCAGCAGCCTGGACGGAGGCTCTGGAAACACCATATATTTT	CASSLDGGSGNTIYF
TRBV5-6	13	-	TRBJ1-2	-	TGTGCCAGCAGCTTGTCCCAGCCCTATGGCTACACCTTC	CASSLSQPYGYTF
TRBV5-4	15	-	TRBJ1-1	TRBD1	TGTGCCAGCAGCTCACGGACAGGAATCACCCCACTCCCTTTTTTT	CASSSRTGITPLPFF
TRBV6-1	13	-	TRBJ2-4	TRBD1	TGTGCCAGCAGTCGGGACAGCACTAGCATTCAGTACTTC	CASSRDSTSIQYF
TRBV5-1	14	-	TRBJ2-2	TRBD1	TGCGCCAGCAGCTGGGACAGGGGGTCCGGGGAGCTGTTTTTT	CASSWDRGSGELFF
TRBV7-2	13	-	TRBJ2-7	-	TGTGCCAGCAGCTCTTCAGCCTCCTACGAGCAGTACTTC	CASSSSASYEQYF
TRBV11-3	15	-	TRBJ2-1	TRBD1	TGTGCCAGCAGCCAAGGACAGGGAAGCTACAATGAGCAGTTCTTC	CASSQGQGSYNEQFF
TRBV7-9	16	few	TRBJ2-7	TRBD2	TGTGCCAGCAGCCGGGGACTAGCGGGAGGTCTTTACGAGCAGTACTTC	CASSRGLAGGLYEQYF
TRBV6-1	14	-	TRBJ1-4	-	TGTGCCAGCAGTGAAGACAGGGTGTTCGAAAAACTGTTTTTT	CASSEDRVFEKLFF
TRBV28	15	-	TRBJ2-3	-	TGTGCCAGCAGTTGGCCGGGACTGATCACAGATACGCAGTATTTT	CASSWPGLITDTQYF
TRBV19	15	-	TRBJ1-1	-	TGTGCCAGTAGTATAATTCTTGGGGGGGTGTCTGAAGCTTTCTTT	CASSIILGGVSEAFF
TRBV14	13	many	TRBJ1-1	TRBD1	TGTGCCAGCAGTCGGGACAGGAACACTGAAGCTTTCTTT	CASSRDRNTEAFF
TRBV10-1	14	-	TRBJ2-1	TRBD2	TGCGCCATCTCATTCCTAGCGGGGCTCAATGAGCAGTTCTTC	CAISFLAGLNEQFF
TRBV6-5	15	-	TRBJ2-1	TRBD1	TGTGCCAGCATAACATGGACAGGAGTAAGGAATGAGCAGTTCTTC	CASITWTGVRNEQFF